The 20 T cell receptor beta chains below all came from one sample that was sequenced in a study of radiotherapy plus CTLA-4 blockade in lung cancer. Clones were read by immunoSEQ multiplex PCR, and TCRdb kept only the in-frame ones, dropping some. The sample includes some 96,000 clones, 85% to 90% of them seen just once. This sample comprised peripheral blood, obtained from a patient treated with radiotherapy plus ipilimumab. The receptors originated from a human donor with non-small cell lung cancer that progressed on radiotherapy plus ipilimumab.

In this sample, this clone turned up once. The genes are TRBV6-1 and TRBJ1-1; D unresolved. The length of the CDR3 is 13 residues. The V end lost 6 bases, the J end lost 4 bases, and 12 bases lay between the germline ends. In germline, CDR1 is MNHNS, CDR2 SASEGT. For the CDR3, the DNA is TGTGCCAGCAGGACAACGGGAATCACTGAAGCTTTCTTT. Translating gives CASRTTGITEAFF.

The chain joins TRBV18 to TRBJ1-1, with D hard to call. Germline CDR1 KGHSH, CDR2 LQKENI. V lost 6 bases, J lost 3 bases, and 11 bases lay in between. This CDR3 spans 13 amino acids. CDR3 loop: CASSQTRDTEAFF. The CDR3 DNA reads TGTGCCAGCTCTCAAACACGGGACACTGAAGCTTTCTTT.

This clone was observed once. This rearrangement joins TRBV19 to TRBJ2-4, with D hard to call. V was pared by 2 bases and J by 0 bases, with 11 bases between. Germline lookup yields CDR1 LNHDA and CDR2 SQIVND (reference sequence). The CDR3 loop spans 16 amino acids. CDR3 DNA: TGTGCCAGTAGTATAACCCCCAGGCCAGCCAAAAACATTCAGTACTTC. Its translation: CASSITPRPAKNIQYF.

This chain links TRBV27 with TRBJ2-5; no firm D call. The CDR3 consists of 15 residues. Germline values: CDR1 MNHEY, CDR2 SMNVEV (reference sequence). The V and J ends lost 6 bases and 4 bases respectively, with 18 bases between them. For the CDR3, the DNA is TGTGCCAGCAGCCTCGTAGACGGTCGACGAGAGACCCAGTACTTC. Protein: CASSLVDGRRETQYF.

This chain uses TRBV27 with TRBJ2-7; D possibly corresponds to TRBD2 (6 bases). This CDR3 has 13 amino acids. Trimming left V 6 bases short and J 1 base short, with 10 bases between. Germline V CDR1 and CDR2: MNHEY, SMNVEV (reference sequence). This CDR3 reads CASSNSGSYEQYF. Written as DNA, the CDR3 is TGTGCCAGCAGCAATAGCGGATCCTACGAGCAGTACTTC.

Written as DNA, the CDR3 is TGCGCCAGCAGCTCCGGGACAGGGGACGGCTACACCTTC. Translating it yields CASSSGTGDGYTF. The chain carries TRBV4-1 and TRBJ1-2, with 10 bases fitting TRBD1. This CDR3 has 13 amino acids. Germline loops: CDR1 MGHRA, CDR2 YSYEKL. The J segment lost 8 bases and the V segment lost 5 bases, leaving 5 bases of the junction unmatched.

The rearrangement uses TRBV2 and TRBJ1-2; D not resolved. The V gene lost 6 bases and the J gene lost 5 bases, with 16 bases spanning the gap. Germline V gene lookup returns CDR1 SNHLY and CDR2 FYNNEI. The CDR3 sequence is 14 residues long. CDR3 in amino acids: CASRYRAAGYGYTF. CDR3 bases: TGTGCCAGCAGGTACCGGGCTGCGGGGTATGGCTACACCTTC.

The V call is TRBV25-1, the J call TRBJ2-7; tentatively, D is TRBD1 or TRBD2 (6 bases each). V lost 11 bases and J 4 bases, leaving 18 bases between the germline ends. The germline V gene encodes CDR1 MGHDK and CDR2 SYGVNS. This CDR3 comprises 13 residues. Written as DNA, the CDR3 is TGTGCCGGCGGCCGCGAAGGGGGGTACGAGCAGTACTTC. It codes for CAGGREGGYEQYF.

J is TRBJ2-1 and V is TRBV11-3; D remains ambiguous. Germline CDR1 and CDR2: SGHNT and YENEEA. V lost 6 bases and J lost 8, with 14 bases in between. The CDR3 is 13 amino acids. DNA for the CDR3: TGTGCCAGCAGTTACACACTGGGCGATGAGCAGTTCTTC. Its protein is CASSYTLGDEQFF.

The chain couples TRBV6-1 to TRBJ1-2; D unclear. Between the trimmed V and J ends, which lost 4 bases and 2 bases, there was a span of 5 bases. There are 12 residues in the CDR3. Germline loops: CDR1 MNHNS, CDR2 SASEGT. CDR3 in DNA: TGTGCCAGCAGTGGACGGAACTATGGCTACACCTTC. Residues: CASSGRNYGYTF.

This clone has a single count. The rearrangement uses TRBV9 and TRBJ2-1; 9 bases fit TRBD2. Germline V gene data show CDR1 as SGDLS and CDR2 as YYNGEE. The CDR3 covers 16 residues. V dropped 0 bases and J dropped 4; count of bases not matched to a gene: 5. In DNA, the CDR3 is TGTGCCAGCAGCGTAGACCCTAGCGGGGTATACAATGAGCAGTTCTTC. It translates to CASSVDPSGVYNEQFF. Full variable domain (rest looked up from reference TRBV9 and TRBJ2-1): DSGVTQTPKHLITATGQRVTLRCSPRSGDLSVYWYQQSLDQGLQFLIQYYNGEERAKGNILERFSAQQFPDLHSELNLSSLELGDSALYFCASSVDPSGVYNEQFFGPGTRLTVL.

This clone has a handful of counts. The CDR3 nucleotides read TGCGCCAGCAGCTTGGAGGAGAAGAACACTGAAGCTTTCTTT. Amino acid sequence: CASSLEEKNTEAFF. This chain links TRBV5-1 with TRBJ1-1; D is unclear. The ends were cut back, 0 bases at V and 1 base at J, with 7 bases in the middle. The germline V gene has CDR1 SGHRS and CDR2 YFSETQ. This CDR3 contains 14 residues. The variable domain in full, completed from reference TRBV5-1 and TRBJ1-1, reads KAGVTQTPRYLIKTRGQQVTLSCSPISGHRSVSWYQQTPGQGLQFLFEYFSETQRNKGNFPGRFSGRQFSNSRSEMNVSTLELGDSALYLCASSLEEKNTEAFFGQGTRLTVV.

CDR3: CASSQWTSTDTQYF. DNA for the CDR3: TGTGCCAGCTCCCAATGGACTAGCACAGATACGCAGTATTTT. V gene TRBV18 combines with J gene TRBJ2-3, with D possibly matching TRBD2 (5 bases). Trimming removed 6 bases from V and 0 bases from J, with 10 bases in between. This CDR3 region has 14 residues. Germline V gives CDR1 KGHSH, CDR2 LQKENI.

Written as DNA, the CDR3 is TGCGCCAGCAGGATGGGTTTAGGGGGCCGAGGCACAGATACGCAGTATTTT. Encoded protein: CASRMGLGGRGTDTQYF. V is TRBV5-1 and J is TRBJ2-3; 7 nucleotides line up with TRBD1. Germline V gene data show CDR1 as SGHRS and CDR2 as YFSETQ. CDR3 size: 17 residues. Trimming at V came to 5 bases and at J to 1 base, leaving 13 bases not matched to a gene. Using reference TRBV5-1 and TRBJ2-3 for the parts outside the CDR3, the full variable domain is KAGVTQTPRYLIKTRGQQVTLSCSPISGHRSVSWYQQTPGQGLQFLFEYFSETQRNKGNFPGRFSGRQFSNSRSEMNVSTLELGDSALYLCASRMGLGGRGTDTQYFGPGTRLTVL.

The rearrangement uses TRBV18 and TRBJ2-5; D is tentatively TRBD1 or TRBD2 (5 bases each). The V gene lost 3 bases and the J gene lost 0 bases, with 14 bases spanning the gap. CDR1 and CDR2 from the germline V gene are KGHSH and LQKENI. The CDR3 is 16 amino acids. CDR3 loop: CASSPSMGRDQETQYF. The DNA of the CDR3 is TGTGCCAGCTCACCGTCGATGGGGCGGGACCAAGAGACCCAGTACTTC.

The count of this clone is one. This chain uses TRBV5-5 with TRBJ1-2, with D unresolved. The length of the CDR3 is 15 residues. Germline lookup yields CDR1 SGHKS and CDR2 YYEKEE (reference sequence). Trimming pared 4 bases from V and 4 bases from J, leaving 17 bases between. CDR3 amino acids: CASSRSTRRIYGYTF. The CDR3 bases are TGTGCCAGCAGCCGGTCCACCCGACGGATCTATGGCTACACCTTC. The whole variable domain, filled in from reference TRBV5-5 and TRBJ1-2, reads DAGVTQSPTHLIKTRGQQVTLRCSPISGHKSVSWYQQVLGQGPQFIFQYYEKEERGRGNFPDRFSARQFPNYSSELNVNALLLGDSALYLCASSRSTRRIYGYTFGSGTRLTVV.

The chain links TRBV5-6 to TRBJ2-1; 12 positions agree with TRBD2. J gave up 6 bases and V 0 bases, and 4 bases lay outside the gene matches. The germline gives CDR1 SGHDT, CDR2 YYEEEE. The CDR3 loop spans 16 amino acids. This CDR3 reads CASSLGLAGALNEQFF. CDR3 in DNA: TGTGCCAGCAGCTTGGGACTAGCGGGAGCCCTCAATGAGCAGTTCTTC.

J is TRBJ2-7 and V is TRBV14, with D perhaps given as TRBD1 or TRBD2 (5 bases each). The V end was cut by 4 bases, the J end by 7 bases, with 17 bases between. The CDR3 length is 14 residues. The germline CDR1 and CDR2 sequences are SGHDN and FVKESK. The CDR3 sequence is CASSLLGTMPEQYF. CDR3 nucleotide sequence: TGTGCCAGCAGCCTCCTGGGGACCATGCCTGAGCAGTACTTC.

The chain carries TRBV2 and TRBJ2-2, with D perhaps matching TRBD2 (6 bases). V gave up 5 bases and J gave up 8 bases, with 15 bases separating them. This CDR3 spans 14 amino acids. In germline, CDR1 is SNHLY, CDR2 FYNNEI. The CDR3 loop reads CASSPPGGIGELFF. CDR3 nucleotides: TGTGCCAGCAGTCCTCCCGGCGGGATTGGGGAGCTGTTTTTT.

V is TRBV5-1 and J is TRBJ1-2; D uncertain. V was trimmed by 0 bases and J by 8 bases, leaving 8 bases between them. Germline-derived CDR1 and CDR2 are SGHRS and YFSETQ. The CDR3 is 12 amino acids. In DNA, the CDR3 is TGCGCCAGCAGCTTGGGGGAGTACGGCTACACCTTC. This encodes CASSLGEYGYTF.